The table lists the clone carrying this T cell receptor (beta chain) with a count of one. Input was roughly 2.2 ug genomic DNA, or all available if less. The PCR used 60 V beta and 13 J beta primers. Sequencing used immunoSEQ multiplex PCR; TCRdb keeps in-frame clones, though not all of them. Seen here are roughly 100,000 clones, around 90% observed once, and the top ten hold approximately 2.7%. Germline V gives CDR1 SGHDT, CDR2 YYEEEE. Trimming left V 2 bases short and J 1 base short, with 10 bases between. This CDR3 spans 14 amino acids. This specimen belongs to a study of glioma-infiltrating T cells after dendritic cell vaccination. Described time point: after dendritic cell vaccination, including at tumor progression/relapse.

The rearrangement uses TRBV5-6 and TRBJ2-7; tentative D call: TRBD1 (5 bases). This receptor was taken from a human donor with glioblastoma. Sequenced material: blood, taken after dendritic cell vaccination. The CDR3 DNA sequence: TGTGCCAGCAGCTTCGGTGCAGGGTCCTACGAGCAGTACTTC. This codes for CASSFGAGSYEQYF.